The present entry profiles one T cell receptor (beta chain) with its context. Because it lacks the conserved phenylalanine or tryptophan at the end, this CDR3 is likely a read error. The DNA is left out, because the CDR3 cannot be placed on it with certainty; the CDR3 is given as TCRdb lists it. This sample is drawn from a study of T cell changes during pregnancy in multiple sclerosis. The CDR3 sequence runs 12 residues, both termini included. CDR1 is SGHAT and CDR2 is FQNNGV in the germline V gene. This table comes from immunoSEQ multiplex PCR, and its TCRdb copy is limited to in-frame clones, with some not included. The sample contains around 33,000 clones, about 90% of which appear only once.

The sequences come from CD4+ T cells from peripheral blood mononuclear cells, collected after pregnancy. The sequence came from a female donor with multiple sclerosis, enrolled in a pregnancy study. The J gene is TRBJ1-2, the V gene TRBV11-2; the tabulated D call, TRBD1, remains unverified against the DNA. CDR3 sequence: CASSLGQGAIVA.